This T cell receptor beta chain was captured in a study of identical twins. Germline V CDR1 and CDR2: KGHSH, LQKENI. The CDR3 covers 15 residues. V gave up 3 bases and J gave up 1 base, with 12 bases separating them. Overall study findings and caveats: Weaker excess twin sharing was observed in beta out-of-frame sequences.

From the 5' RACE reads, TCRdb called clonotypes with MiXCR, one entry per CDR3 protein. The sample has roughly 720,000 distinct CDR3 sequences; over 15% are singletons. As concerns this clonotype: Its antigen is not identified.

In addition, the sample was reused for a study of T cells expressing NK-cell markers. That paper notes: There were seven HCMV-seropositive donors and one seronegative donor among the eight sequenced. Dominant NKG2C+ clonotypes accounted for roughly 1.0-8% of CD8+ T cells in over 5 donors.

This TCR derives from a woman under 30 in good health. The sample was PBMCs. The chain employs TRBV18 and TRBJ2-5; D is perhaps TRBD1 or TRBD2 (5 bases each). The CDR3 spells CASSPPWGRQETQYF. The CDR3 DNA reads TGTGCCAGCTCACCTCCTTGGGGACGCCAAGAGACCCAGTACTTC. The full variable domain, its missing parts supplied by reference TRBV18 and TRBJ2-5, is NAGVMQNPRHLVRRRGQEARLRCSPMKGHSHVYWYRQLPEEGLKFMVYLQKENIIDESGMPKERFSAEFPKEGPSILRIQQVVRGDSAAYFCASSPPWGRQETQYFGPGTRLLVL.